The 4 T cell receptor beta chains listed next were all sequenced from one sample in a study of Ad26.COV2.S vaccination and SARS-CoV-2 variants. Assay used: immunoSEQ multiplex PCR; TCRdb lists only in-frame clones, some missing. The data show hundreds of thousands of clones, about 88% seen once. The sample's treatment: over 15 received Ad26.COV2.S at low or high dose, single or two shots; 5 received placebo; per-sample allocation not given. Samples came from day 63 after the first vaccine or placebo injection. The sequencing used peripheral blood, collected in a trial of Ad26.COV2.S vaccine versus placebo. The receptors were gathered from a person between 18 and 65 years old who received the Ad26.COV2.S COVID-19 vaccine or a placebo.

The V gene is TRBV19, the J gene TRBJ1-6, with a tentative D call TRBD1 (5 bases). The germline V gene encodes CDR1 LNHDA and CDR2 SQIVND (reference sequence). This CDR3 is built from 13 residues. The ends were cut back, 7 bases at V and 10 bases at J, with 14 bases in the middle. CDR3 residues: CASTVVGQSPLHF. The CDR3 DNA is TGTGCCAGTACAGTCGTGGGGCAATCACCCCTCCACTTT. The whole variable domain, filled in from reference TRBV19 and TRBJ1-6, reads DGGITQSPKYLFRKEGQNVTLSCEQNLNHDAMYWYRQDPGQGLRLIYYSQIVNDFQKGDIAEGYSVSREKKESFPLTVTSAQKNPTAFYLCASTVVGQSPLHFGNGTRLTVT.

The chain combines TRBV11-3 with TRBJ2-5; tentative D call: TRBD1 (6 bases). Trimming stripped 5 bases from V and 5 bases from J, with 15 bases between. CDR3 length: 14 amino acids. CDR1 is SGHNT and CDR2 is YENEEA in the germline V gene. CDR3 sequence: CASSAPGQWETQYF. The CDR3 nucleotides are TGTGCCAGCAGCGCCCCGGGACAATGGGAGACCCAGTACTTC.

CDR3 sequence: CASSLEALAAQHF. CDR3 nucleotide sequence: TGTGCCAGCAGCTTAGAGGCCCTTGCGGCCCAGCATTTT. The chain recombines TRBV7-8 with TRBJ1-5; D gene uncertain. Trimming stripped 1 base from V and 11 bases from J, with 12 bases between. This CDR3 has 13 residues. In germline, CDR1 is SGHVS, CDR2 FQNEAQ. The whole variable domain, filled in from reference TRBV7-8 and TRBJ1-5, reads GAGVSQSPRYKVAKRGQDVALRCDPISGHVSLFWYQQALGQGPEFLTYFQNEAQLDKSGLPSDRFFAERPEGSVSTLKIQRTQQEDSAVYLCASSLEALAAQHFGDGTRLSIL.

The chain combines TRBV19 with TRBJ1-1, with no clear D. The CDR3 runs to 15 residues. The V and J ends lost 7 bases and 3 bases respectively, with 18 bases between them. Germline V gene sequence: CDR1 LNHDA, CDR2 SQIVND (reference sequence). This CDR3 reads CASKPSGTLDTEAFF. CDR3 nucleotide sequence: TGTGCCAGTAAGCCCTCCGGCACCCTCGACACTGAAGCTTTCTTT.